Detailed here is one T cell receptor (beta chain). A Seattle source enrolled patients during active infection and followed them longitudinally. CDR1 and CDR2 from the germline V gene are MNHEY and SMNVEV (reference sequence). V shed 6 bases and J 3 bases; nucleotides not matched to a gene: 9. The CDR3 sequence is 15 residues long. The sample originates from a study of blood T cell repertoires in COVID-19. Measured with immunoSEQ multiplex PCR; TCRdb has only the in-frame clones, and not every one. Here the sample spans about 140,000 clones, roughly 84% being singletons. Source material: peripheral blood. The rearrangement uses TRBV27 and TRBJ2-7, with TRBD1 identical over 9 bases. This sequence originates from a man between 25 and 39 years old with COVID-19, enrolled during active disease. DNA of the CDR3: TGTGCCAGCAGCGCCCATAGGGGACAGGGCTACGAGCAGTACTTC. Amino acid sequence: CASSAHRGQGYEQYF.